The 15 T cell receptor beta chains in this list originate from one sample, sequenced in a study of T cell responses to AZD1222 COVID-19 vaccine. Using immunoSEQ multiplex PCR, the repertoire was profiled, and TCRdb retains in-frame clones only, with some absent. The data show around 67,000 clones, with 84% seen just once and around 6.6% held by the top ten. Source: peripheral blood, taken on day 0 of AZD1222 vaccination. The source is an adult in good health.

This clone was counted only a few times. The genes are TRBV6-2 or TRBV6-3 and TRBJ1-6; D is unresolved. The V and J ends lost 5 bases and 6 bases respectively, with 14 bases between them. This CDR3 is built from 15 residues. From germline, CDR1 is MNHEY and CDR2 SVGEGT. For the CDR3, the DNA is TGTGCCAGCAGTACGTGGGAGACTGCTAATTCACCCCTCCACTTT. Translating gives CASSTWETANSPLHF.

V usage is TRBV6-5 and J usage is TRBJ1-1; TRBD1 matches at 7 bases. This CDR3 has 14 amino acids. J was trimmed by 11 bases and V by 4 bases; bases with no gene match: 13. In germline, CDR1 is MNHEY, CDR2 SVGAGI. The CDR3 nucleotides read TGTGCCAGCAGTTCAAACAGAGGGGGACAGTCGGCTTTCTTT. Its protein is CASSSNRGGQSAFF.

CDR3 bases: TGTGCCAGCAGCTCTACGCCCCGGGGACAGGGGGCGAGAGAGCAGTACTTC. Its protein is CASSSTPRGQGAREQYF. The J gene is TRBJ2-7, the V gene TRBV7-2, with 12 bases aligning to TRBD1. The CDR3 is made up of 17 amino acids. The germline gives CDR1 SGHTA, CDR2 FQGNSA. Unmatched junction bases numbered 14, after V lost 4 bases and J lost 7 bases.

V usage is TRBV27 and J usage is TRBJ1-5; tentative D call: TRBD1 (5 bases). The germline V and J ends were trimmed by 5 bases and 5 bases, with 10 bases remaining between them. Germline CDR1 and CDR2: MNHEY and SMNVEV (reference sequence). The CDR3 is made up of 13 amino acids. DNA for the CDR3: TGTGCCAGCAGTCCCCCGGGGGATCAGCCCCAGCATTTT. Its translation: CASSPPGDQPQHF.

V is TRBV5-3 and J is TRBJ1-1; the match to TRBD1 covers 11 bases. TRBV5-3 is assigned to the ORF class and has an uncertain function. This CDR3 has 15 amino acids. The V and J ends lost 5 bases and 4 bases, in that order; junction bases with no gene match: 7. The CDR3 here is CARRVTGTGGTEAFF. The CDR3 DNA reads as TGTGCCAGAAGGGTCACGGGGACAGGGGGCACTGAAGCTTTCTTT.

The rearrangement uses TRBV25-1 and TRBJ1-2, with TRBD1 as a possible D gene (6 bases). Germline CDR1 reads MGHDK; CDR2 reads SYGVNS. This CDR3 contains 14 residues. V was clipped by 5 bases and J by 6 bases, with 16 bases between them. The CDR3 protein is CASSNGRGHNGYTF. The CDR3 DNA is TGTGCCAGCAGTAATGGACGGGGGCATAATGGCTACACCTTC.

This clone was picked up a small number of times. This chain links TRBV30 with TRBJ1-1; the match to TRBD1 covers 7 bases. V gave up 4 bases and J gave up 4 bases; unmatched junction bases: 3. Germline V CDR1 and CDR2: GTSNPN, SVGIG (reference sequence). The CDR3 spans 12 residues. The CDR3 loop is CAWTDRATEAFF. The CDR3 DNA reads TGTGCCTGGACAGACAGGGCCACTGAAGCTTTCTTT.

The CDR3 nucleotides read TGTGCCAGCTCACCCTGGACGGGGGACACTGAAGCTTTCTTT. This encodes CASSPWTGDTEAFF. The chain uses TRBV18 and TRBJ1-1; tentative D call: TRBD1 (5 bases). The germline V gene encodes CDR1 KGHSH and CDR2 LQKENI. V lost 3 bases to trimming and J lost 3 bases, with 11 bases between them. The CDR3 runs to 14 residues.

This chain joins TRBV11-2 and TRBJ2-5; 8 bases match TRBD2. The CDR3 totals 15 residues. Germline CDR1 and CDR2: SGHAT and FQNNGV. The junction had 6 bases not matched to a gene; V was cut back by 3 bases and J by 3 bases. The CDR3 bases are TGTGCCAGCAGCTTGTACGGGGGGGCGGAAGAGACCCAGTACTTC. Amino acids: CASSLYGGAEETQYF.

This clone was counted only a few times. The rearrangement joins TRBV7-8 to TRBJ1-1, with TRBD1 identical over 9 bases. Germline V gene sequence: CDR1 SGHVS, CDR2 FQNEAQ. The CDR3 runs 17 residues. The junction had 11 bases not matched to a gene; V was cut back by 5 bases and J by 1 base. CDR3 nucleotides: TGTGCCAGCAGCCCGGCGACAGGGGGGCTACCGAACACTGAAGCTTTCTTT. Translated, it gives CASSPATGGLPNTEAFF.

The gene calls are TRBV4-2 and TRBJ1-2; D is uncertain. From germline, CDR1 is LGHNA and CDR2 YNFKEQ. This CDR3 is 16 amino acids long. V lost 3 bases and J 4 bases, leaving 18 bases between the germline ends. CDR3 in DNA: TGTGCCAGCAGCCAGGTGATAAGGGATGACGGCTATGGCTACACCTTC. Translating gives CASSQVIRDDGYGYTF.

Details on this clone: Other DNA sequences in this specimen translate into the identical CDR3. The chain employs TRBV6-1 and TRBJ1-5, with TRBD1 as a possible D gene (6 bases). The V end was cut by 3 bases, the J end by 6 bases, with 12 bases between. This CDR3 is built from 14 residues. The V gene's germline CDR1 is MNHNS and CDR2 SASEGT. The chain's CDR3 is CASSEGGGGQPQHF. The CDR3 DNA is TGTGCCAGCAGTGAGGGCGGAGGGGGTCAGCCCCAGCATTTT.

In DNA form, the CDR3 reads TGTGCCAGCAGCTCAGGGTCCAGGGGCTCTCACGAGCAGTACTTC. Translation: CASSSGSRGSHEQYF. V gene TRBV11-2 combines with J gene TRBJ2-7; the D gene is possibly TRBD1 (6 bases). The V gene's germline CDR1 is SGHAT and CDR2 FQNNGV. The CDR3 loop spans 15 amino acids. The V gene lost 4 bases and the J gene lost 5 bases, with 18 bases spanning the gap.

The V gene is TRBV19, the J gene TRBJ2-1; no clear D gene. V lost 6 bases, J lost 4 bases, and 10 bases lay in between. Germline CDR1 reads LNHDA; CDR2 reads SQIVND (reference sequence). This CDR3 is built from 13 residues. The CDR3 is CASSAAHYNEQFF. The CDR3 nucleotides are TGTGCCAGTAGCGCGGCACATTACAATGAGCAGTTCTTC.

The CDR3 region has the DNA TGTGCCAGCAGCCAAAGGCAGGGAACCTACACCTTC. Protein: CASSQRQGTYTF. The J gene is TRBJ1-2, the V gene TRBV7-9; a weak D match, TRBD1 (5 bases). V shed 5 bases and J shed 10 bases, with 14 bases lying between them. This CDR3 has 12 residues. Germline CDR1 and CDR2: SEHNR and FQNEAQ (reference sequence).